The 10 T cell receptor beta chains listed next were all sequenced from one sample in a study of OX40 agonist ivuxolimab in advanced cancers. Repertoires were generated with immunoSEQ multiplex PCR, while TCRdb's copy carries only in-frame clones and drops some. The sample shows 70,000 to 85,000 clones, around 83% of them seen only once. The sample was CD4+ or CD8+ T cells sorted from blood, taken in a trial of the OX40 agonist ivuxolimab. These TCRs come from an adult with an advanced solid tumor such as melanoma, head and neck, liver or kidney cancer.

The chain is built from TRBV19 and TRBJ2-3; D is unclear. CDR3 size: 13 residues. With 7 bases removed from V and 5 bases from J, the gap between germline ends came to 13 bases. Germline CDR1 LNHDA, CDR2 SQIVND (reference sequence). In DNA form, the CDR3 reads TGTGCCAGTAAAAGGCCAGATTTAGATACGCAGTATTTT. The encoded protein is CASKRPDLDTQYF.

The chain recombines TRBV5-8 with TRBJ2-3, with TRBD1 matching over 8 bases. Germline V gene sequence: CDR1 SGHTS, CDR2 YDEGEE. The CDR3 is made up of 18 amino acids. Germline trimming cut 2 bases from V and 1 base from J; bases unmatched to any gene: 12. CDR3 in amino acids: CASSFRQGRGSGTDTQYF. The CDR3 DNA reads TGTGCCAGCAGCTTCAGACAGGGGAGAGGGTCGGGCACAGATACGCAGTATTTT.

This chain connects TRBV9 to TRBJ2-2; 7 bases are shared with TRBD1. The CDR3 has 12 amino acids. The ends lost 5 bases at V and 7 bases at J; junction bases unmatched: 2. The germline V gene has CDR1 SGDLS and CDR2 YYNGEE. CDR3 sequence reads: CASSRDSGELFF. DNA of the CDR3: TGTGCCAGCAGTCGGGACAGCGGGGAGCTGTTTTTT.

The V gene is TRBV18, the J gene TRBJ2-3, with a tentative D call TRBD1 (6 bases). V was clipped by 0 bases and J by 2 bases, with 18 bases between them. Germline V gene data show CDR1 as KGHSH and CDR2 as LQKENI. The CDR3 length is 18 residues. CDR3 bases: TGTGCCAGCTCACCACCTAGTATGGGACAAAAATTCACAGATACGCAGTATTTT. Its translation is CASSPPSMGQKFTDTQYF.

The chain has TRBV19 and TRBJ1-2; 7 bases line up with TRBD1. Germline V gives CDR1 LNHDA, CDR2 SQIVND (reference sequence). The CDR3 is made up of 15 amino acids. Germline trimming cut 4 bases from V and 2 bases from J; bases unmatched to any gene: 7. The DNA for the CDR3 is TGTGCCAGTAGTAAAACCGACAGGGACAACTATGGCTACACCTTC. It encodes CASSKTDRDNYGYTF.

The gene calls are TRBV4-2 and TRBJ1-1, with no clear D. The CDR3 sequence is 13 residues long. V lost 0 bases and J lost 5, with 7 bases in between. Per germline, CDR1 LGHNA and CDR2 YNFKEQ. CDR3 residues: CASSQEGGTEAFF. CDR3 DNA: TGTGCCAGCAGCCAAGAAGGAGGGACTGAAGCTTTCTTT.

This clone is a singleton in its sample. The chain joins TRBV11-2 to TRBJ2-7; 9 positions match TRBD1. CDR1 is SGHAT, CDR2 FQNNGV, per germline. This CDR3 has 14 amino acids. V was pared by 5 bases and J by 5 bases, with 7 bases of the junction left unmatched. The CDR3 protein is CASSPDRGWHEQYF. DNA of the CDR3: TGTGCCAGCAGCCCGGACAGGGGATGGCACGAGCAGTACTTC.

This clone was counted only a few times. The same CDR3 also results from other DNA sequences found in this sample. This chain joins TRBV19 and TRBJ1-2, with no clear D. CDR3 length equals 13 residues. V gave up 5 bases and J gave up 1 base, with 8 bases separating them. CDR1 and CDR2 from the germline V gene are LNHDA and SQIVND (reference sequence). This chain's CDR3 is CASSPDGNYGYTF. The CDR3 nucleotides read TGTGCCAGTAGTCCAGACGGTAACTATGGCTACACCTTC.

The J gene is TRBJ1-4, the V gene TRBV7-6; the match to TRBD1 covers 7 bases. V dropped 2 bases and J dropped 4; count of bases not matched to a gene: 7. The length of the CDR3 is 16 residues. Germline V gene sequence: CDR1 SGHVS, CDR2 FNYEAQ. CDR3 DNA sequence: TGTGCCAGCAGCTTATTCCCCCGGGACAGTAATGAAAAACTGTTTTTT. Protein sequence: CASSLFPRDSNEKLFF.

The genes are TRBV10-1 and TRBJ1-4, with a weak D call TRBD1 (6 bases). The CDR3 spans 14 residues. CDR1 and CDR2 (germline): WNHNN, SYGVQD (reference sequence). Trimming cost V 3 bases and J 7 bases, with 12 bases left between them. CDR3 in amino acids: CASSESRGGEKLFF. DNA of the CDR3: TGCGCCAGCAGTGAATCCAGGGGAGGTGAAAAACTGTTTTTT.